The clone carrying this TCR beta chain has a handful of counts. Its antigen is unknown. Mouse gene names apply. The sequence runs out 1 residue before the end of the CDR3; the remainder is reconstructed from the germline J gene. This sample is drawn from a study of tissue T cells after allogeneic stem cell transplantation. Sample time point: mouse harvest day 7 after allogeneic transplant. The graft held 10^6 splenic CD5+ T cells and 10^7 T-cell-depleted bone marrow cells. This mouse GVHD model was MHC-mismatched B6 to BALB/c, profiled day 7 or 14. Study observations and caveats: Motif-based clustering found tissue-specific repertoire signatures shared across patients, though few clones were shared. Limitations included a small, clinically heterogeneous cohort and limited sampling depth.

V dropped 0 bases and J dropped 6; count of bases not matched to a gene: 5. This CDR3 contains 15 residues. Germline V CDR1 and CDR2: MNHDT, YYDKIL. Measured with immunoSEQ multiplex PCR; TCRdb has only the in-frame clones, and not every one. The repertoire has fewer than 5,000 clones, approximately 50% of them found once; the top ten carry roughly 6%. The chain links TRBV17 to TRBJ2-7; 10 bases agree with TRBD2. The sample was gut tissue. This sequence originates from a female BALB/c mouse given C57BL/6 T cells with graft-versus-host disease after an allogeneic hematopoietic cell transplant. The CDR3 DNA, read in part, is TGTGCTAGCAGTAGAGATCGCCTGGGGGGGCTTGAACAGTAC. It is translated as CASSRDRLGGLEQY. The CDR3 in full is CASSRDRLGGLEQYF.